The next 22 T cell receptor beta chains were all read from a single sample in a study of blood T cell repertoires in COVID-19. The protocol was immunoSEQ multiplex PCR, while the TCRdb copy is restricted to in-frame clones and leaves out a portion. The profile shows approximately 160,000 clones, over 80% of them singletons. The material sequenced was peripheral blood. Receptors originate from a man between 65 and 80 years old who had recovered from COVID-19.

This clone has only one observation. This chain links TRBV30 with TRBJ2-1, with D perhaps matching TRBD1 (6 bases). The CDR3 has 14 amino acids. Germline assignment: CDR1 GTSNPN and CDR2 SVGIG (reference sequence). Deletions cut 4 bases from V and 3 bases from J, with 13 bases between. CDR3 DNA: TGTGCCTGGAACGCCGGGACAAGCTACAATGAGCAGTTCTTC. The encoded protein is CAWNAGTSYNEQFF.

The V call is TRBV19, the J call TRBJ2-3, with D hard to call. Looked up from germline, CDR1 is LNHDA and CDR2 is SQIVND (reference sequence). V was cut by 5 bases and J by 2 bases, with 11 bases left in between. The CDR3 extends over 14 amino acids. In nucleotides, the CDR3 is TGTGCCAGTAGTGGTGGGCTTATCACAGATACGCAGTATTTT. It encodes CASSGGLITDTQYF.

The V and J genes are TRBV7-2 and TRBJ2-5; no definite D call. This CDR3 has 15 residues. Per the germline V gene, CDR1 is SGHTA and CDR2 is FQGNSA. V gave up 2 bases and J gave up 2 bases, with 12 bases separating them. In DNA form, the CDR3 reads TGTGCCAGCAGCTTATCGACTGTGAGACAAGAGACCCAGTACTTC. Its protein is CASSLSTVRQETQYF.

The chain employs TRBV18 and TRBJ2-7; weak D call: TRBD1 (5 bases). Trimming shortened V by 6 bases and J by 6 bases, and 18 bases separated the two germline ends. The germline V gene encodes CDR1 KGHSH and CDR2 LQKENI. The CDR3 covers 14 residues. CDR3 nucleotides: TGTGCCAGCTCTCCAACGGACACGTCTGCCGAGCAGTACTTC. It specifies CASSPTDTSAEQYF.

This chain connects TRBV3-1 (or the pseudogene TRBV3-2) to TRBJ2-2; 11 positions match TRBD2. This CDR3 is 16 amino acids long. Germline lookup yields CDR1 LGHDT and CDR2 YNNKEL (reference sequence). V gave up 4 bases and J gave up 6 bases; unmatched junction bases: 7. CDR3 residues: CASSRTSGRGAGELFF. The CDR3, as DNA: TGTGCCAGCAGCCGGACTAGCGGGCGGGGGGCCGGGGAGCTGTTTTTT.

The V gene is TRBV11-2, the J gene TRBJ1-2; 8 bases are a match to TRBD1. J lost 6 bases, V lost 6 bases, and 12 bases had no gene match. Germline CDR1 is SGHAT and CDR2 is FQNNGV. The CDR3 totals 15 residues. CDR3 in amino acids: CASSSQTLTGDGYTF. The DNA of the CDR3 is TGTGCCAGCAGTTCCCAAACACTGACAGGGGATGGCTACACCTTC.

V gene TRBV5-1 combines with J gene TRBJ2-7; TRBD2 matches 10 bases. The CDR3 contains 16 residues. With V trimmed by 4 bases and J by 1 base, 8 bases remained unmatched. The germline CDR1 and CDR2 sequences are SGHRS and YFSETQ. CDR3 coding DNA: TGCGCCAGCAGCGGAGCCACTAGCGGGGTTTCCTACGAGCAGTACTTC. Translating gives CASSGATSGVSYEQYF.

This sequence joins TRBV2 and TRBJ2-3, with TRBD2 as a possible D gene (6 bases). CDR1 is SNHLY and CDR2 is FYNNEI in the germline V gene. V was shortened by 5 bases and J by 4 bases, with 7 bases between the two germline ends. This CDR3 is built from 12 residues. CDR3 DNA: TGTGCCAGCAGTTGGGGGGCAGATACGCAGTATTTT. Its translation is CASSWGADTQYF.

The DNA for the CDR3 is TGTGCCAGCAGCCCGGTTAGCGGGACCGGAAACATTCAGTACTTC. Translated, it gives CASSPVSGTGNIQYF. The V gene is TRBV3-1 (or the pseudogene TRBV3-2), the J gene TRBJ2-4, with 8 nucleotides matching TRBD2. J was trimmed by 6 bases and V by 4 bases; bases with no gene match: 8. CDR3 size: 15 residues. Germline V gene lookup returns CDR1 LGHDT and CDR2 YNNKEL (reference sequence).

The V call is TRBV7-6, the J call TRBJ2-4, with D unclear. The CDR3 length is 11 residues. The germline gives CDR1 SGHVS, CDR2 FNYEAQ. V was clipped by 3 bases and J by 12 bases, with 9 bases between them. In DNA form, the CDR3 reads TGTGCCAGCAGCTTCCCGCTAAATCAGTACTTC. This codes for CASSFPLNQYF.

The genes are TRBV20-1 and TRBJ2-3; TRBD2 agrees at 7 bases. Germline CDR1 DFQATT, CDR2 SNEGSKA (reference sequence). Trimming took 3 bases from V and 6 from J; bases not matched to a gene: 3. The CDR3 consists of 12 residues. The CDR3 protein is CSASYSGDTQYF. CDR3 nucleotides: TGCAGTGCTAGTTATAGCGGGGATACGCAGTATTTT.

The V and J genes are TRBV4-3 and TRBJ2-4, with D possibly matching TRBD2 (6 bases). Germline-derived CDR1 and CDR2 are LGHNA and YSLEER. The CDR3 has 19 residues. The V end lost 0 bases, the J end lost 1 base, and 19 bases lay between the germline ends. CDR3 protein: CASSQDPWGSGGAKNIQYF. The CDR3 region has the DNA TGCGCCAGCAGCCAAGATCCATGGGGGAGCGGAGGGGCCAAAAACATTCAGTACTTC.

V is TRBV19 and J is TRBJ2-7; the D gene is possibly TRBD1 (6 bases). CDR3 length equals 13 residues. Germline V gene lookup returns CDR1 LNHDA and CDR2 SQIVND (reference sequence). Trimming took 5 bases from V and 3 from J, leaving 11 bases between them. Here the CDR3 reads CASSALQGYEQYF. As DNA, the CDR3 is TGTGCCAGTAGTGCATTACAGGGCTACGAGCAGTACTTC.

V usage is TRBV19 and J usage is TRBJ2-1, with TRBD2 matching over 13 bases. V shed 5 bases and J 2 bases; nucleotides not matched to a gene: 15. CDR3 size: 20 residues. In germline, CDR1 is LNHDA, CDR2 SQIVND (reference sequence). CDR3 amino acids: CASSPRSETSGRFPYNEQFF. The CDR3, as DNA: TGTGCCAGTAGTCCCCGTAGTGAGACTAGCGGGAGGTTCCCCTACAATGAGCAGTTCTTC.

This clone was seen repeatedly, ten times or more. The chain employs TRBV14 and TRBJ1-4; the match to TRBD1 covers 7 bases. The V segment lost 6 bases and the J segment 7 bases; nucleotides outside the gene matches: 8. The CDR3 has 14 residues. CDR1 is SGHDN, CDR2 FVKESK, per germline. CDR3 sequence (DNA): TGTGCCAGCAGTCGCAGGGGGGTGGCTGAAAAACTGTTTTTT. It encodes CASSRRGVAEKLFF.

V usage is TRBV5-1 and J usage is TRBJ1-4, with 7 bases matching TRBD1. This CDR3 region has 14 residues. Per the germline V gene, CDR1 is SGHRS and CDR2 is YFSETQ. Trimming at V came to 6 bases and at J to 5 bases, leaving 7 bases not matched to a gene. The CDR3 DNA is TGCGCCAGCAAAACGGGACAGACGAATGAAAAACTGTTTTTT. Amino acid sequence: CASKTGQTNEKLFF.

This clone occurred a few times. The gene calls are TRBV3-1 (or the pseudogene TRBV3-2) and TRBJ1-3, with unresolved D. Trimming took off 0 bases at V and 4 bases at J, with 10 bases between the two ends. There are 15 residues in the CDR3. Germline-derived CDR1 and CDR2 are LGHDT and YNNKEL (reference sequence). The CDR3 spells CASSQDYLRGNTIYF. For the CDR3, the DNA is TGTGCCAGCAGCCAAGATTATTTGAGGGGAAACACCATATATTTT.

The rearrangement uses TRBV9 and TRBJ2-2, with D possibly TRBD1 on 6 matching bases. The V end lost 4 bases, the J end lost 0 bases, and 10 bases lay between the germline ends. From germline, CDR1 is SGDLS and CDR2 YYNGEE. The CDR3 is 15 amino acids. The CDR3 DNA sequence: TGTGCCAGCAGCTCGGGACACTCGAACACCGGGGAGCTGTTTTTT. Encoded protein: CASSSGHSNTGELFF.

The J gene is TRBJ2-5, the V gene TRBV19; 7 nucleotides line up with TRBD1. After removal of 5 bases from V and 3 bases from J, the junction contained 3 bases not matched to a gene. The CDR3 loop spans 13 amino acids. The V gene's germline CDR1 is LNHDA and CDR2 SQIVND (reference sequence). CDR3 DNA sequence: TGTGCCAGTAGTTCCACAGGGGAAGAGACCCAGTACTTC. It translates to CASSSTGEETQYF. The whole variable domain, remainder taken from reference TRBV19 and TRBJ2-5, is DGGITQSPKYLFRKEGQNVTLSCEQNLNHDAMYWYRQDPGQGLRLIYYSQIVNDFQKGDIAEGYSVSREKKESFPLTVTSAQKNPTAFYLCASSSTGEETQYFGPGTRLLVL.

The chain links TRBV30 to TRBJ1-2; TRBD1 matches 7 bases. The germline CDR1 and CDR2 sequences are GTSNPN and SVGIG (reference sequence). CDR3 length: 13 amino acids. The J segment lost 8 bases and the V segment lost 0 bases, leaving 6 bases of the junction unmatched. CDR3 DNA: TGTGCCTGGAGTGTACAGGGGTGGCACGGCTACACCTTC. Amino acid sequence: CAWSVQGWHGYTF.

The CDR3 DNA is TGTGCCAGCTCACCGGGAGGGGACTATGGCTACACCTTC. Residues: CASSPGGDYGYTF. The chain uses TRBV18 and TRBJ1-2; the D gene is possibly TRBD1 (5 bases). Germline V gene lookup returns CDR1 KGHSH and CDR2 LQKENI. V lost 3 bases and J 3 bases, leaving 8 bases between the germline ends. The length of the CDR3 is 13 residues.

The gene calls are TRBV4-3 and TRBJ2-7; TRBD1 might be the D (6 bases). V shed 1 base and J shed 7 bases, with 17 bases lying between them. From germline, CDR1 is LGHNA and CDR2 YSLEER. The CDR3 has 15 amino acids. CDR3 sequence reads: CASSQAPGHEGEQYF. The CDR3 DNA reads TGCGCCAGCAGCCAAGCACCGGGACATGAGGGTGAGCAGTACTTC.